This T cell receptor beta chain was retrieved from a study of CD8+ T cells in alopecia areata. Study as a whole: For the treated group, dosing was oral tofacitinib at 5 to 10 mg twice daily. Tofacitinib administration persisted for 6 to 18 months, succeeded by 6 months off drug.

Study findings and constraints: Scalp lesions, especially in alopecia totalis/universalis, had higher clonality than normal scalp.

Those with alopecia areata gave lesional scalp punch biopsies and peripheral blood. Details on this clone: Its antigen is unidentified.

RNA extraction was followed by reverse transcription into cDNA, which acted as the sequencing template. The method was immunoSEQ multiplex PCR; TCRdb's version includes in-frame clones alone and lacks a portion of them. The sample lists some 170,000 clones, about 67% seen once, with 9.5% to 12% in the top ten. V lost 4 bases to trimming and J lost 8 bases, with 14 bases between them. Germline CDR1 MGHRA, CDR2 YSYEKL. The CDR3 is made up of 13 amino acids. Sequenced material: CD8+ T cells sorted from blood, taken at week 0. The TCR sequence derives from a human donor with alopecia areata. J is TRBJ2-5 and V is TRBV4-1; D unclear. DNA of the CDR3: TGCGCCAGCAGCCCCTACGGCGTTGATACCCAGTACTTC. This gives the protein CASSPYGVDTQYF.